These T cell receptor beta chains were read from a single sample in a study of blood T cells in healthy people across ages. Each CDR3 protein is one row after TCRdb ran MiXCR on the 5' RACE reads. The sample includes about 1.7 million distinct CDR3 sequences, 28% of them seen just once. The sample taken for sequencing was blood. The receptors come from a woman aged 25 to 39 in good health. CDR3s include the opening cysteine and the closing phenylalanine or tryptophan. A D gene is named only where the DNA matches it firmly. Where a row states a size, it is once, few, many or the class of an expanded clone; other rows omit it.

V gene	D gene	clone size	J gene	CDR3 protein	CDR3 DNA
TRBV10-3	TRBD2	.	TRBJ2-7	CAISPGTSSYYEQYF	TGTGCCATCAGTCCCGGGACTAGTAGCTACTACGAGCAGTACTTC
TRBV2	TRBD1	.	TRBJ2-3	CASGTGTGVAGGNTQYF	TGTGCCAGCGGGACCGGGACAGGGGTTGCGGGAGGAAATACGCAGTATTTT
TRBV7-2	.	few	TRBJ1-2	CASSVGGTYGYTF	TGTGCCAGCAGCGTCGGGGGTACCTATGGCTACACCTTC
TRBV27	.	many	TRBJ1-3	CASSLVHPREGNTIYF	TGTGCCAGCAGTTTAGTCCATCCCCGGGAAGGAAACACCATATATTTT
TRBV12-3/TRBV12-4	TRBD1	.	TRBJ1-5	CASTSQGRSNQPQHF	TGTGCCAGCACCTCACAGGGGCGTAGCAATCAGCCCCAGCATTTT
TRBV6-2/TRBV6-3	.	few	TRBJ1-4	CASSDLQGGEKLFF	TGTGCCAGCAGTGACCTACAAGGGGGTGAAAAACTGTTTTTT
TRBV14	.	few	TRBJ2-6	CASSQVRRPRSGANVLTF	TGTGCCAGCAGCCAAGTTCGCAGACCTAGATCTGGGGCCAACGTCCTGACTTTC
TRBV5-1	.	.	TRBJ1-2	CASSWGAGPNYGYTF	TGCGCCAGCAGCTGGGGGGCAGGACCCAACTATGGCTACACCTTC
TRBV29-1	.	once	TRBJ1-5	CSTRGDGNQPQHF	TGCAGTACCCGAGGGGACGGCAATCAGCCCCAGCATTTT
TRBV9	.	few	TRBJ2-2	CASSVDPTGELFF	TGTGCCAGCAGCGTAGATCCCACCGGGGAGCTGTTTTTT
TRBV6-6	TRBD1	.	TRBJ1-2	CASSYSARGHGYTF	TGTGCCAGCAGTTACTCAGCCAGGGGGCACGGCTACACCTTC
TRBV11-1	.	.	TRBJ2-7	CAGRRQRAAGEQYF	TGTGCCGGCAGGAGACAAAGGGCTGCTGGGGAGCAGTACTTC
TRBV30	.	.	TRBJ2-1	CAWMGRGPLQYDEQFF	TGTGCCTGGATGGGGCGGGGGCCCCTCCAATACGATGAGCAGTTCTTC
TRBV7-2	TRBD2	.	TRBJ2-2	CASSYSGGGNTGELFF	TGTGCCAGCAGCTATAGCGGGGGGGGGAACACCGGGGAGCTGTTTTTT
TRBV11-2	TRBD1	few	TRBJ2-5	CASTGQGVQETQYF	TGTGCCAGCACAGGACAGGGGGTCCAAGAGACCCAGTACTTC
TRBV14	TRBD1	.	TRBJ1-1	CASSQQDRGQTEAFF	TGTGCCAGCAGTCAACAGGACAGGGGGCAGACTGAAGCTTTCTTT
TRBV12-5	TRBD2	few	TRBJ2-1	CASGSGTSGMLYEQFF	TGTGCTAGTGGTTCAGGGACTAGCGGGATGTTGTATGAGCAGTTCTTC
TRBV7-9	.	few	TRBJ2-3	CASSPSSGSTEEYF	TGTGCCAGCAGCCCATCCAGCGGCTCCACAGAGGAGTATTTT
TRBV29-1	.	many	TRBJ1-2	CSVERQGPTYGYTF	TGCAGCGTTGAAAGGCAGGGGCCTACATATGGCTACACCTTC
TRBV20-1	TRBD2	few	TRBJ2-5	CSARDALAGGRETQYF	TGCAGTGCTAGAGATGCACTAGCGGGGGGAAGAGAGACCCAGTACTTC
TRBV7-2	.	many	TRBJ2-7	CASSLSGAHEQYF	TGTGCCAGCAGCCTGAGTGGCGCGCACGAGCAGTACTTC
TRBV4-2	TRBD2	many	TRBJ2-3	CASSRQRGTDTQYF	TGTGCCAGCAGCCGTCAGCGGGGAACAGATACGCAGTATTTT
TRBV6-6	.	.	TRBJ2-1	CASSPGPSTYNEQFF	TGTGCCAGCAGCCCCGGGCCCAGCACTTACAATGAGCAGTTCTTC
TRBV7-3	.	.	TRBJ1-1	CASSQDPANTEAFF	TGTGCCAGCAGCCAAGACCCTGCGAACACTGAAGCTTTCTTT
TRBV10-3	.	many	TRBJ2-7	CAISESGPEQYF	TGTGCCATCAGTGAGTCAGGCCCCGAGCAGTACTTC
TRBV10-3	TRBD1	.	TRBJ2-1	CAISYPGQGAGEQFF	TGTGCCATCAGTTACCCGGGACAGGGGGCAGGTGAGCAGTTCTTC
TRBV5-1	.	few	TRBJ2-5	CASSPSGASKQETQYF	TGCGCCAGCAGCCCTTCTGGAGCGTCTAAGCAAGAGACCCAGTACTTC
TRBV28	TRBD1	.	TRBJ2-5	CASFSLGTGGRETQYF	TGTGCCAGTTTTTCTCTCGGGACAGGGGGACGGGAGACCCAGTACTTC